Sequencing of this T cell receptor beta chain was carried out in a study of identical twins (TCRdb year 2016). Looking at the study overall: To test whether fetal clonotypes persist, this study deep-sequenced TCR alpha and beta repertoires from monozygotic twins, from unrelated adults of various ages, and from cord blood. To rule out contamination, the twin experiments were replicated at different times with different library preparation protocols.

Receptor amplification or capture employed 5' RACE. The instrument was an Illumina HiSeq 2000. A universal primer binding site was introduced by template switching, and a unique molecular identifier was present in the final cDNA, enabling accurate counting of TCR cDNA molecules. Specific primers in the conserved constant-segment region were used to synthesize first-strand cDNA for TCR alpha and beta chains. To control for contamination, every cDNA library was double barcoded, receiving both a SMART-Mk sample barcode and Illumina barcodes. TruSeq adapter sequences and Illumina sample barcodes were added in two successive PCR steps. Sequencing of the TCR alpha and beta cDNA libraries was done on the Illumina HiSeq platform using custom primers. As for the original processing: MiGEC processed the raw reads to extract unique molecular identifiers, while MiXCR was used to determine the CDR3 positions. Recombination models were inferred per individual with the repgenHMM and IGoR tools using an EM algorithm. The tcR package in R was used for shared clonotype analysis, with sharing normalized by the product of cloneset sizes. To study raw recombination without the effects of thymic and clonal selection, out-of-frame nonproductive sequences were analyzed. In TCRdb, the public reads were trimmed at Q25 with fastp and aligned with MiXCR, with productive beta chains retained. Here each entry gathers all rows of one CDR3 protein and keeps the most common genes and DNA. The authors' filters were not applied to this entry. This sample holds some 500,000 distinct CDR3 sequences; approximately 14% were observed only once. Of the sample, more than 0.8% falls within the top ten clones.

Study-wide findings and limitations: Because the same donors could not be followed over many years, the conclusions relied on cross-sectional statistical analysis. A weaker excess of twin sharing was found in beta out-of-frame sequences because the signal-to-noise ratio was lowered by fewer shared sequences. Fewer insertions were carried by abundant cord blood beta clonotypes, a similar but weaker trend appeared in young adult naive repertoires, and no such trend appeared in memory repertoires. Recombination models systematically underestimated out-of-frame TCR alpha sharing in monozygotic twins but agreed with sharing between unrelated individuals. Compared with coincidental sharing between unrelated individuals, an excess of low generation-probability sequences was observed among out-of-frame TCR alpha sequences shared between twins. Zero-insertion analyses could be partly confounded by invariant T cells such as MAIT and iNKT, although diverse VJ usage argued against such confounding for most clonotypes.

All donors were healthy Caucasians. Three pairs of female monozygotic twins, all aged about 18 to 30 years, made up the twin cohort. Positive isolation kits from Invitrogen were used to isolate the CD4+ and CD8+ T cell populations. This clonotype was seen a few times. Its antigen specificity is not known. Per-nucleotide qualities are absent, and no much larger clonotype sits a single base away. These data were likewise used in another study, on yellow fever vaccine responses in identical twins. Per that second paper: The T cell response to vaccination in identical twins was reported by the authors to appear partly convergent and partly personalized. The study precisely tracked vaccine-responding T cell clones in identical twins.

This receptor was obtained from a woman younger than 35 in good health. Sequenced: CD4+ T cells sorted from blood.

CDR3 reads: CASQHQGAEDTQYF. The DNA is TGCGCCAGCCAACATCAGGGGGCTGAAGATACGCAGTATTTT. The chain was built from TRBV5-1 and TRBJ2-3; the central 8 bases match TRBD1. The germline V end is reduced by 7 bases and the J end by 5 bases; junction bases left unmatched: 9. The germline V gene yields SGHRS for CDR1 and YFSETQ for CDR2. Reading from cysteine to phenylalanine, the CDR3 counts 14 amino acids. Solely the CDR3 DNA is kept, with 42 bases framed from the first base. The variable domain in full, with residues beyond the CDR3 obtained from the reference TRBV5-1 and TRBJ2-3 genes, is KAGVTQTPRYLIKTRGQQVTLSCSPISGHRSVSWYQQTPGQGLQFLFEYFSETQRNKGNFPGRFSGRQFSNSRSEMNVSTLELGDSALYLCASQHQGAEDTQYFGPGTRLTVL.